The rows below give T cell receptor beta chains drawn from one sample of a study of blood T cell repertoires in COVID-19. Sequencing used immunoSEQ multiplex PCR; TCRdb keeps in-frame clones, though not all of them. This table has over 45,000 clones, 80% to 85% appearing once. The material sequenced was peripheral blood. The receptors derive from a woman aged 80 or over with active or convalescent COVID-19. Both conserved end residues are part of each CDR3. D genes are given only for firm matches. Size is stated for part of the rows, as once, few or many counts, or as a class when the clone is expanded.

TRBV10-1	TRBJ2-2	15	TRBD1	NA	CASSGTGSTTGELFF	TGCGCCAGCTCCGGGACAGGGAGTACCACCGGGGAGCTGTTTTTT
TRBV5-5	TRBJ1-5	15	NA	NA	CASSLWGESNQPQHF	TGTGCCAGCAGCTTGTGGGGGGAAAGCAATCAGCCCCAGCATTTT
TRBV7-9	TRBJ1-1	14	NA	NA	CASSPSQGRTEAFF	TGTGCCAGCAGCCCGAGTCAGGGGCGGACTGAAGCTTTCTTT
TRBV23-1	TRBJ2-2	14	NA	NA	CASSRGRNTGELFF	TGCGCCAGCAGTCGGGGCAGGAACACCGGGGAGCTGTTTTTT
TRBV7-2	TRBJ2-2	15	TRBD1	NA	CASSRGQTNTGELFF	TGTGCCAGCAGCCGGGGACAGACGAACACCGGGGAGCTGTTTTTT
TRBV5-1	TRBJ1-2	15	NA	once	CASSLSVSGPGGYTF	TGCGCCAGCAGCTTGAGCGTTTCCGGCCCGGGGGGCTACACCTTC
TRBV2	TRBJ2-3	15	TRBD1	NA	CASSDGDRATDTQYF	TGTGCCAGCAGTGATGGGGACAGGGCAACAGATACGCAGTATTTT
TRBV6-5	TRBJ2-3	13	TRBD2	NA	CASSTSGVDTQYF	TGTGCCAGCAGTACTAGCGGGGTAGATACGCAGTATTTT
TRBV5-4	TRBJ1-2	15	NA	NA	CASSGPQGKNYGYTF	TGTGCCAGCAGCGGACCACAGGGAAAGAACTATGGCTACACCTTC
TRBV19	TRBJ1-1	14	NA	NA	CASSISAGYTEAFF	TGTGCCAGTAGTATCTCCGCAGGGTACACTGAAGCTTTCTTT
TRBV10-3	TRBJ1-6	13	TRBD1	once	CATRDSYNSPLHF	TGTGCCACCCGGGACAGCTATAATTCACCCCTCCACTTT
TRBV25-1	TRBJ1-1	15	TRBD1	NA	CASSGYRGMNTEAFF	TGTGCCAGCAGTGGTTACAGGGGTATGAACACTGAAGCTTTCTTT
TRBV12-3/TRBV12-4	TRBJ1-4	13	NA	NA	CASSFGGNEKLFF	TGTGCCAGCAGTTTCGGGGGTAATGAAAAACTGTTTTTT
TRBV15	TRBJ2-7	14	NA	NA	CATSRDRGPYEQYF	TGTGCCACCAGCAGAGACAGGGGTCCCTACGAGCAGTACTTC
TRBV9	TRBJ2-6	15	NA	NA	CASSVLGSGANVLTF	TGTGCCAGCAGCGTACTAGGCTCAGGGGCCAACGTCCTGACTTTC
TRBV5-6	TRBJ1-2	17	TRBD1	NA	CASSHARDRVLWEGYTF	TGTGCCAGCAGCCACGCCCGGGACAGGGTTCTTTGGGAGGGCTACACCTTC
TRBV7-8	TRBJ1-2	15	TRBD1	once	CASSLGQGASDGYTF	TGTGCCAGCAGCTTAGGGCAGGGGGCGAGTGATGGCTACACCTTC
TRBV6-1	TRBJ1-2	15	NA	few	CASSEYQASDYGYTF	TGTGCCAGCAGTGAATATCAGGCGTCGGACTATGGCTACACCTTC
TRBV5-4	TRBJ1-2	15	NA	NA	CASSLVGGSGYGYTF	TGTGCCAGCAGCTTGGTTGGCGGCAGCGGTTATGGCTACACCTTC
TRBV2	TRBJ1-1	12	NA	NA	CASSEEFTEAFF	TGTGCCAGCAGTGAGGAGTTCACTGAAGCTTTCTTT
TRBV7-2	TRBJ1-2	14	TRBD1	NA	CASSGGDRVRGYTF	TGTGCCAGCAGCGGCGGGGACAGGGTGAGAGGCTACACCTTC
TRBV12-3/TRBV12-4	TRBJ2-3	13	NA	NA	CASTGVSTDTQYF	TGTGCCAGCACAGGCGTGAGCACAGATACGCAGTATTTT
TRBV4-2	TRBJ2-7	13	TRBD2	once	CASSQVGGGEQYF	TGTGCCAGCAGCCAAGTTGGGGGGGGCGAGCAGTACTTC
TRBV2	TRBJ1-6	15	NA	NA	CASSTSTGLNSALHF	TGTGCCAGCAGTACCTCAACAGGGTTAAATTCGGCCCTCCACTTT
TRBV19	TRBJ1-4	16	TRBD1	NA	CASSETGRATNEKLFF	TGTGCCAGTAGCGAGACAGGGAGAGCAACTAATGAAAAACTGTTTTTT
TRBV25-1	TRBJ2-1	15	NA	NA	CASSEGQGSYNEQFF	TGTGCCAGCAGTGAAGGGCAGGGGAGCTACAATGAGCAGTTCTTC
TRBV5-1	TRBJ1-3	17	TRBD1	NA	CASSLDGGQGARNTIYF	TGCGCCAGCAGCTTGGATGGGGGACAGGGGGCTAGAAACACCATATATTTT
TRBV13	TRBJ2-2	18	TRBD2	NA	CASSLDGPGGLNTGELFF	TGTGCCAGCAGCTTAGATGGGCCGGGGGGGCTGAACACCGGGGAGCTGTTTTTT
TRBV10-3	TRBJ1-2	14	TRBD1	NA	CAISESVQGHGYTF	TGTGCCATCAGTGAGTCTGTACAGGGGCATGGCTACACCTTC
TRBV5-4	TRBJ2-1	13	NA	few	CASSIDGNNEQFF	TGTGCCAGCAGCATCGACGGGAACAATGAGCAGTTCTTC
TRBV5-4	TRBJ2-7	14	NA	NA	CASSFYRGQNEQYF	TGTGCCAGCAGCTTCTATCGTGGGCAAAACGAGCAGTACTTC